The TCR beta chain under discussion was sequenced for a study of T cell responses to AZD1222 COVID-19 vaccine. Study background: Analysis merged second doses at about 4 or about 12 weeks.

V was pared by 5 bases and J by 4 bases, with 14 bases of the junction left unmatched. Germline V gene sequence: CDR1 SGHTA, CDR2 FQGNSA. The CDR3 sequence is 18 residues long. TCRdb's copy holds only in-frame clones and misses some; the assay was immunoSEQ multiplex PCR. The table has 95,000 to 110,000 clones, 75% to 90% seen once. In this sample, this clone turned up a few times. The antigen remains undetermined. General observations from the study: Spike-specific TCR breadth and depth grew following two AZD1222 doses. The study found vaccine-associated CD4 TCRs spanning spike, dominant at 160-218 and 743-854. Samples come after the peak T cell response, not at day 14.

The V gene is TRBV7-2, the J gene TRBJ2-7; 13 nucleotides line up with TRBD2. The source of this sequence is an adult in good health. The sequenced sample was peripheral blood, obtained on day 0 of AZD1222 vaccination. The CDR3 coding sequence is TGTGCCAGCAGCCAACAGCCCCTTGGACTAGCGGGAGAGTACGAGCAGTACTTC. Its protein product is CASSQQPLGLAGEYEQYF.